This entry features one TCR beta chain sequence. Its antigen is currently unknown. This sample is part of a study of beta chain features in type 1 diabetes. The CDR3 spans 18 residues. CDR1 and CDR2 (germline): SGHDN, FVKESK. The V end was cut by 0 bases, the J end by 0 bases, with 15 bases between. Findings and caveats of the study: PCR might preferentially amplify shorter templates, equally in patients and controls. Reduced insertions and increased deletions marked VDJ junctions in type 1 diabetes patients. TCRB rearrangement may or may not be influenced by HLA type; here this remained unresolved.

Every bit of the isolated RNA underwent reverse transcription, so sequencing read expressed TCRB transcripts. The repertoire was sequenced with immunoSEQ multiplex PCR; TCRdb's copy has only in-frame clones and lacks some. The repertoire includes roughly 450,000 clones, approximately 10% of them detected once, and over 0.04% sits in the top ten. The V gene is TRBV14, the J gene TRBJ2-1; possibly TRBD2 for D (6 bases). The receptor comes from a young woman in good health. Sample: naive CD4+ T cells from blood. The CDR3 DNA reads as TGTGCCAGCAGCCAAGATGTAATAGCCGGGAGCTCCTACAATGAGCAGTTCTTC. Protein: CASSQDVIAGSSYNEQFF.